The next 24 T cell receptor beta chains were all read from a single sample in a study of blood T cells in healthy people across ages. A second PCR, run for about 7 to 11 cycles, used a sample-barcoded 5' primer plus a J-beta primer mix. In TCRdb, the 5' RACE reads were re-called with MiXCR into one record per CDR3 protein. The sample records about 1,400,000 distinct CDR3 sequences, roughly 59% being singletons. The sequenced sample was blood. Receptors were obtained from a man aged 18-30 years in good health.

As for this clonotype: One end of the junction does not line up with germline, which may come from a read error. The chain has TRBV6-2 or TRBV6-3 and TRBJ1-1; D gene unclear. The CDR3 length is 16 residues. CDR1 and CDR2 (germline): MNHEY, SVGEGT. The CDR3 spells CASSFDGVRLNTEAFF. CDR3 DNA: TGTGCTAGCAGTTTCGACGGGGTCAGGTTGAACACTGAAGCTTTCTTT.

J is TRBJ2-3 and V is TRBV5-1; no firm D call. The CDR3 consists of 14 residues. V was pared by 4 bases and J by 6 bases, with 15 bases between. Germline loops: CDR1 SGHRS, CDR2 YFSETQ. The CDR3 nucleotides read TGCGCCAGCAGCCAAGGGCCGCGGCGGGATACGCAGTATTTT. It specifies CASSQGPRRDTQYF.

The rearrangement uses TRBV12-3 or TRBV12-4 and TRBJ1-1; perhaps TRBD1 as D (6 bases). This CDR3 region has 12 residues. V dropped 7 bases and J dropped 5 bases, with 11 bases sitting between them. The CDR3 DNA reads as TGTGCCAGCACCGGGGACATAACTGAAGCTTTCTTT. Amino acids: CASTGDITEAFF.

This clonotype came up once. The rearrangement joins TRBV20-1 to TRBJ2-1, with 9 bases matching TRBD2. V was clipped by 3 bases and J by 5 bases; unmatched bases: 11. Germline CDR1 reads DFQATT; CDR2 reads SNEGSKA (reference sequence). The CDR3 runs 16 residues. The CDR3 reads CSARVAGEGWDNEQFF. As DNA, the CDR3 is TGCAGTGCTAGGGTAGCGGGAGAGGGGTGGGACAATGAGCAGTTCTTC.

Here the CDR3 DNA reads TGCAGCGTTGGAGGGACTAGCGGGAATAGCTCCTACAATGAGCAGTACTTC. Protein: CSVGGTSGNSSYNEQYF. The rearrangement links TRBV29-1 to TRBJ2-1; 13 bases agree with TRBD2. The DNA end lines up better with TRBJ2-7; the J call may be wrong. Germline V gives CDR1 SQVTM, CDR2 ANQGSEA. CDR3 size: 17 residues.

The chain employs TRBV4-1 and TRBJ2-2; the D is unclear. Trimming removed 1 base from V and 6 bases from J, with 6 bases in between. The CDR3 covers 13 residues. CDR1 MGHRA and CDR2 YSYEKL come from the germline V gene. CDR3 in amino acids: CASSQGSAGELFF. The CDR3 region has the DNA TGCGCCAGCAGCCAAGGGTCGGCCGGGGAGCTGTTTTTT.

The chain is built from TRBV25-1 and TRBJ2-7, with D perhaps TRBD1 or TRBD2 (6 bases each). V lost 10 bases, J lost 4 bases, and 11 bases lay in between. Germline-derived CDR1 and CDR2 are MGHDK and SYGVNS. The CDR3 runs 11 residues. The DNA of the CDR3 is TGTGCCACCGCGGGACAATACGAGCAGTACTTC. This sequence encodes CATAGQYEQYF.

In this sample, this clonotype turned up a few times. V gene TRBV6-6 combines with J gene TRBJ2-5; 8 bases agree with TRBD1. The J call may be in error: the DNA end matches TRBJ2-4 better. Germline V gene data show CDR1 as MNHNY and CDR2 as SVGAGI (reference sequence). This CDR3 spans 16 amino acids. The CDR3 DNA is TGTGCCAGCAGTTACCCAGGGGGCGGCACCCTGGGCATTCAGTACTTC. Translating it yields CASSYPGGGTLGIQYF.

The gene calls are TRBV6-6 and TRBJ2-7; 9 nucleotides agree with TRBD1. V shed 8 bases, J shed 0 bases, and the junction held 5 bases outside the gene matches. The CDR3 is 14 residues long. The germline CDR1 and CDR2 sequences are MNHNY and SVGAGI (reference sequence). CDR3 nucleotides: TGTGCCAGCGAAATGGGACAGGGCTCCTACGAGCAGTACTTC. Its translation: CASEMGQGSYEQYF.

This chain connects TRBV3-1 to TRBJ2-3, with 9 bases fitting TRBD2. With V trimmed by 6 bases and J by 2 bases, 12 bases remained unmatched. This CDR3 contains 17 residues. From germline, CDR1 is LGHDT and CDR2 YNNKEL (reference sequence). The CDR3 nucleotides are TGTGCCAGCAGTCCCAACCCACCTAGCGGGGTCACAGATACGCAGTATTTT. Translated: CASSPNPPSGVTDTQYF.

The V and J genes are TRBV20-1 and TRBJ2-4; D uncertain. TRBJ2-7 matches the DNA end more closely, so the J call is doubtful. CDR3 length: 11 amino acids. CDR1 is DFQATT, CDR2 SNEGSKA, per germline (reference sequence). DNA for the CDR3: TGCAGTGCTAGACTCCTTACCGAGCAGTACTTC. This sequence encodes CSARLLTEQYF.

Note on this clonotype: A much larger clone lies a single base off, so this may be a read error. This sequence joins TRBV20-1 and TRBJ1-2; D not resolved. V was clipped by 2 bases and J by 6 bases, with 19 bases between them. Germline V gene lookup returns CDR1 DFQATT and CDR2 SNEGSKA (reference sequence). The CDR3 contains 15 residues. The CDR3 DNA is TGCAGTGCTAGACGCTCCTCCCGAGGTGTCCATGGCTACACCTTC. Amino acids: CSARRSSRGVHGYTF.

The rearrangement uses TRBV4-3 and TRBJ2-7; 8 bases line up with TRBD2. The CDR3 is 15 amino acids. V was clipped by 5 bases and J by 2 bases; unmatched bases: 8. The V gene's germline CDR1 is LGHNA and CDR2 YSLEER. CDR3 sequence: CASSYGSGSAYEQYF. The CDR3 nucleotides read TGCGCCAGCAGCTACGGCAGCGGGAGTGCCTACGAGCAGTACTTC.

V is TRBV19 and J is TRBJ2-3; D gene ambiguous. CDR1 is LNHDA and CDR2 is SQIVND in the germline V gene (reference sequence). V was pared by 3 bases and J by 6 bases, with 13 bases between. The CDR3 is 14 residues long. The CDR3 DNA follows: TGTGCCAGTAGTATTCGGGCCCAATGGGATACGCAGTATTTT. Translation gives CASSIRAQWDTQYF.

The gene calls are TRBV3-1 and TRBJ1-1, with D possibly TRBD1 on 6 matching bases. The germline V gene has CDR1 LGHDT and CDR2 YNNKEL (reference sequence). The CDR3 is made up of 16 amino acids. Trimming left V 1 base short and J 0 bases short, with 12 bases between. CDR3 sequence reads: CASSQGGQLLNTEAFF. CDR3 in DNA: TGTGCCAGCAGCCAAGGCGGACAGCTATTGAACACTGAAGCTTTCTTT.

The J gene is TRBJ2-7, the V gene TRBV10-3, with unresolved D. Germline CDR1 ENHRY, CDR2 SYGVKD. Trimming removed 5 bases at V and 3 bases at J, with 5 bases between. The CDR3 runs to 11 residues. CDR3 nucleotides: TGTGCCATCAGTAATAACTACGAGCAGTACTTC. Translated: CAISNNYEQYF.

V is TRBV20-1 and J is TRBJ1-1; TRBD1 might be the D (5 bases). Deletions cut 3 bases from V and 0 bases from J, with 14 bases between. The CDR3 is 15 residues long. The germline CDR1 and CDR2 sequences are DFQATT and SNEGSKA (reference sequence). This CDR3 reads CSARGMRGMNTEAFF. The CDR3 DNA follows: TGCAGTGCTAGGGGAATGAGGGGTATGAACACTGAAGCTTTCTTT.

This chain connects TRBV27 to TRBJ2-7; TRBD2 might be the D (6 bases). CDR3 length: 14 residues. Germline V gene data show CDR1 as MNHEY and CDR2 as SMNVEV (reference sequence). V was cut by 4 bases and J by 3 bases, with 13 bases left in between. CDR3 in DNA: TGTGCCAGCAGTTCCCCCGGGGGTGACTACGAGCAGTACTTC. Amino acids: CASSSPGGDYEQYF.

V gene TRBV12-3 or TRBV12-4 combines with J gene TRBJ2-7; D uncertain. Between the trimmed V and J ends, which lost 3 bases and 3 bases, there was a span of 9 bases. The CDR3 has 13 residues. In DNA form, the CDR3 reads TGTGCCAGCAGTTTCAGCAGAGACTACGAGCAGTACTTC. It encodes CASSFSRDYEQYF.

CDR3 sequence: CASSHGLGLQGEAFF. In DNA, the CDR3 is TGTGCCAGCAGCCACGGTTTGGGGCTACAGGGCGAAGCTTTCTTT. The rearrangement links TRBV14 to TRBJ1-1; perhaps TRBD1 as D (6 bases). Germline V CDR1 and CDR2: SGHDN, FVKESK. Trimming pared 3 bases from V and 8 bases from J, leaving 19 bases between. The CDR3 is 15 amino acids.

The gene calls are TRBV29-1 and TRBJ2-5, with 7 bases fitting TRBD2. TRBJ2-7 explains the end of the DNA better; the J call may be wrong. The CDR3 sequence is 16 residues long. CDR1 and CDR2 from the germline V gene are SQVTM and ANQGSEA. This CDR3 is CSVERSQGGDPYEQYF. CDR3 DNA: TGCAGCGTTGAAAGGAGCCAGGGAGGGGACCCCTACGAGCAGTACTTC.

This clonotype was seen a few times. The chain employs TRBV25-1 and TRBJ1-6; D possibly corresponds to TRBD1 (6 bases). This CDR3 has 15 amino acids. Trimming stripped 5 bases from V and 4 bases from J, with 12 bases between. Germline CDR1 MGHDK, CDR2 SYGVNS. CDR3 region: CASSTNRDYNSPLHF. The CDR3 coding sequence is TGTGCCAGCAGTACGAACAGGGATTATAATTCACCCCTCCACTTT.

This clonotype was seen once. V is TRBV27 and J is TRBJ2-7; D possibly corresponds to TRBD2 (6 bases). CDR1 and CDR2 (germline): MNHEY, SMNVEV (reference sequence). The V end lost 6 bases, the J end lost 4 bases, and 16 bases lay between the germline ends. This CDR3 comprises 14 residues. This CDR3 is CASSLKKTSYEQYF. The CDR3 DNA sequence: TGTGCCAGCAGCCTGAAGAAGACTAGTTACGAGCAGTACTTC.

The chain has TRBV6-1 and TRBJ1-2; D not resolved. The germline V gene has CDR1 MNHNS and CDR2 SASEGT. With 8 bases removed from V and 5 bases from J, the gap between germline ends came to 15 bases. This CDR3 region has 13 residues. CDR3 nucleotides: TGTGCCAGCGGGGAAGCCAAACTTTATGGCTACACCTTC. This encodes CASGEAKLYGYTF.